Following are 5 T cell receptor beta chains from one sample sequenced in a study of CXCR3-negative and CXCR3-positive naive CD8 T cells. The authors prepared UMI-labeled TRB cDNA libraries by 5' RACE. One entry per CDR3 protein, without DNA, is what TCRdb gives after re-calling the 5' RACE reads. The table for this sample gives about 3,400 distinct CDR3 sequences. The sequencing input was naive CXCR3- CD8+ T cells from blood. Subset: CD45RO-CCR7+CD27+CD95- naive CD8+ T cells lacking CXCR3 (TNR3-). The receptors were gathered from a human donor in good health. Some clones in this sample may be carry-over from other donors' samples.

This clonotype is labeled medium-sized based on frequency. This CDR3 is CAISESGPRAETQYF. The V call is TRBV10-3, the J call TRBJ2-5; as DNA is missing, the TRBD2 call by TCRdb cannot be tested. CDR3 length: 15 amino acids. Per germline, CDR1 ENHRY and CDR2 SYGVKD.

This rearrangement joins TRBV6-2 or TRBV6-3 to TRBJ1-2. The CDR3 sequence is 15 residues long. Per the germline V gene, CDR1 is MNHEY and CDR2 is SVGEGT. CDR3 residues: CASTHSGRGTLGYTF.

This clonotype ranks as medium-sized (0.01 to 0.1%) in terms of frequency. The J gene is TRBJ2-7, the V gene TRBV18. Per the germline V gene, CDR1 is KGHSH and CDR2 is LQKENI. This CDR3 contains 14 residues. This CDR3 reads CASSPRGDYYEQYF. The whole variable domain, remainder taken from reference TRBV18 and TRBJ2-7, is NAGVMQNPRHLVRRRGQEARLRCSPMKGHSHVYWYRQLPEEGLKFMVYLQKENIIDESGMPKERFSAEFPKEGPSILRIQQVVRGDSAAYFCASSPRGDYYEQYFGPGTRLTVT.

This clonotype ranks as medium-sized (0.01 to 0.1%) in terms of frequency. The CDR3 reads CSARVRYQETQYF. J is TRBJ2-5 and V is TRBV20-1. CDR1 and CDR2 (germline): DFQATT, SNEGSKA (reference sequence). CDR3 length: 13 residues.

By frequency, this clonotype registers medium-sized. The CDR3 loop reads CASSPNETGQETQYF. V gene TRBV18 combines with J gene TRBJ2-5; no DNA is available, so the TRBD1 call from TCRdb remains unchecked. In germline, CDR1 is KGHSH, CDR2 LQKENI. The CDR3 contains 15 residues.